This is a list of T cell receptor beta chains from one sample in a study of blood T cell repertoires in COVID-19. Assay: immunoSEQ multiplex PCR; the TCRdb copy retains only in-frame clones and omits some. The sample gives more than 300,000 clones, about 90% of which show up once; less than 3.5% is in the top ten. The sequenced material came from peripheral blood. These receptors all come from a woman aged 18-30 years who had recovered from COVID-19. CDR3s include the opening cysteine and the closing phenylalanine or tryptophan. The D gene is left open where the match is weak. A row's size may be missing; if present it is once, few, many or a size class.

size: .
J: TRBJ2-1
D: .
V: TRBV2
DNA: TGTGCCAGCAGGAAACAGGGTCCGAGTGAGCAGTTCTTC
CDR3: CASRKQGPSEQFF

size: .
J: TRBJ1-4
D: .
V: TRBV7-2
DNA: TGTGCCAGCAGCTTAGAGGGGGGGGTTTCACTGTTTTTT
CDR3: CASSLEGGVSLFF

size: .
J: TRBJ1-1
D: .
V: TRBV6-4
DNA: TGTGCCAGCAGTGACTCGGTCCGCGTGGGGGGGAACACTGAAGCTTTCTTT
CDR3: CASSDSVRVGGNTEAFF

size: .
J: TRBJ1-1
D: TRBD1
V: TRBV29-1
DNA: TGCAGCGTGGAACGGGACAGCGTGAACACTGAAGCTTTCTTT
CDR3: CSVERDSVNTEAFF

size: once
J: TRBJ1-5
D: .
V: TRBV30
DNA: TGTGCCTGGAGTGTACAGGGAGATCAGCCCCAGCATTTT
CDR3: CAWSVQGDQPQHF

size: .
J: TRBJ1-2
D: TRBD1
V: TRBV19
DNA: TGTGCCAGTAGTATGCCGTCTATACAGGGGGCGGGTGGCTACACCTTC
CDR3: CASSMPSIQGAGGYTF

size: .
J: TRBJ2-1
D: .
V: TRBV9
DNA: TGTGCCAGCAGCAGCCGTCGGAATGAGCAGTTCTTC
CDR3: CASSSRRNEQFF

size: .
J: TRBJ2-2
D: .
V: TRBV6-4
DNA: TGTGCCAGCAGCCCTGTACCGGGTGCCGGATCCGGGGAGCTGTTTTTT
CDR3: CASSPVPGAGSGELFF

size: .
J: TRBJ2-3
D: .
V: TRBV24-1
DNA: TGTGCCACCAGTGATTTGGTCAGGGGAGTCGATACGCAGTATTTT
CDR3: CATSDLVRGVDTQYF

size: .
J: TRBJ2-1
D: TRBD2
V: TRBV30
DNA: TGTGCCTGGGGGGGCGGGAGGCCCATTGACAATGAGCAGTTCTTC
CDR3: CAWGGGRPIDNEQFF

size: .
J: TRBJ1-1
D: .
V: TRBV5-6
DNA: TGTGCCAGCAGCACACAGGGAGCTCCCGACACTGAAGCTTTCTTT
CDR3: CASSTQGAPDTEAFF

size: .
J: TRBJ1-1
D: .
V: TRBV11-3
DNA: TGTGCCAGCAGCTCCGGCGGATACACTGAAGCTTTCTTT
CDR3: CASSSGGYTEAFF

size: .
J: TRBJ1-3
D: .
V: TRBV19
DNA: TGTGCCAGTAGTCCCTCAGCGTACTCTGGAAACACCATATATTTT
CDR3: CASSPSAYSGNTIYF

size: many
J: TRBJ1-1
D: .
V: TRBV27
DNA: TGTGCCAGCAGTTTTACCACGGGGACTGAAGCTTTCTTT
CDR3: CASSFTTGTEAFF

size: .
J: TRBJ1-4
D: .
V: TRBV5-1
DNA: TGCGCCAGCAGCTATAATTCTTCTAGGACAGCAAATGAAAAACTGTTTTTT
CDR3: CASSYNSSRTANEKLFF

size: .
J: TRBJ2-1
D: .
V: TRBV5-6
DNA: TGTGCCAGCAGCCAAACCCTAGGGAGCTCCTACAATGAGCAGTTCTTC
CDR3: CASSQTLGSSYNEQFF

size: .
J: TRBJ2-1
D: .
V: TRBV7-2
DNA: TGTGCCAGCAGCTTTCCGTACAATGAGCAGTTCTTC
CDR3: CASSFPYNEQFF

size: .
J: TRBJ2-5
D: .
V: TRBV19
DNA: TGTGCCAGTAGTGCGTCTCAAGAGACCCAGTACTTC
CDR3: CASSASQETQYF

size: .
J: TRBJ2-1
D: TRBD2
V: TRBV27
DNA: TGTGCCAGCAGTACCGCGGGGGGGACAAGTTCGCGATACTTGAGCTCCTACAATGAGCAGTTCTTC
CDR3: CASSTAGGTSSRYLSSYNEQFF

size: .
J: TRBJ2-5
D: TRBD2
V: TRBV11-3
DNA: TGTGCCAGCAGCCCGGGGGGGGTCAGAGAAGAGACCCAGTACTTC
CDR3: CASSPGGVREETQYF

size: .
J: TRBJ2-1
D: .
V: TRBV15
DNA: TGTGCCACCAGCAGAGATTGGGGGGGCGCGCAGTTCTTC
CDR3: CATSRDWGGAQFF

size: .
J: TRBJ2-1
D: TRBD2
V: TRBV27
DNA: TGTGCCAGCAGGCTCACTAGCGGGGGATGGCAGTTCTTC
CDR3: CASRLTSGGWQFF

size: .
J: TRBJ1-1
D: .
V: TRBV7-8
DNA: TGTGCCACCTCATTACAGGGGAACACTGAAGCTTTCTTT
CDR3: CATSLQGNTEAFF

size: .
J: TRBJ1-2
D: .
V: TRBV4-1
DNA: TGCGCCAGCAGCCAAGGTGTCCGGCAGGGTGCCAACTATGGCTACACCTTC
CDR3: CASSQGVRQGANYGYTF

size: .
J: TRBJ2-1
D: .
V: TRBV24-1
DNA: TGTGCCACCAGTCGGGGGAGTGAGCAGTTCTTC
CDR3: CATSRGSEQFF

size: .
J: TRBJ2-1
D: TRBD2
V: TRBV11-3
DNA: TGTGCCAGCAGCTCACATTTAGCGGGAGAGTGTGAGCAGTTCTTC
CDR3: CASSSHLAGECEQFF

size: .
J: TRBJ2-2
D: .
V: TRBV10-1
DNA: TGCGCCAGCAGGGGGGCTAGAGGTGCCGGGGAGCTGTTTTTT
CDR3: CASRGARGAGELFF

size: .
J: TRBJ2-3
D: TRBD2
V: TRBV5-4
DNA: TGTGCCAGCAGCCTACTAGCGGCGGGAGAAGATACGCAGTATTTT
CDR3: CASSLLAAGEDTQYF

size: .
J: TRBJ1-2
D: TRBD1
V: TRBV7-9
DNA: TGTGCCAGCAGTCAACAGGGGGGTGGCTACACCTTC
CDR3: CASSQQGGGYTF

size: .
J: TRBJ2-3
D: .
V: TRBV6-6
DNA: TGTGCCAGCAGTTACCTTTCAGATACGCAGTATTTT
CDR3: CASSYLSDTQYF

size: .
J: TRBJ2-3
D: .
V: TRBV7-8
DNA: TGTGCCAGCAGCGGAGCTAGCGCAGATACGCAGTATTTT
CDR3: CASSGASADTQYF

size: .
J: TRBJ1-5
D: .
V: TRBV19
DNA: TGTGCCAGTAAAGACAGCTTTAGCAATCAGCCCCAGCATTTT
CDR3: CASKDSFSNQPQHF

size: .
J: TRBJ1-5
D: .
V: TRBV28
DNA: TGTGCCAGCAGTTACAGGGTTGGGTCGAGCAATCAGCCCCAGCATTTT
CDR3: CASSYRVGSSNQPQHF

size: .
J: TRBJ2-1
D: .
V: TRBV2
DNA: TGTGCCAGCAGTGACGGGTTCAGCAATGAGCAGTTCTTC
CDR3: CASSDGFSNEQFF

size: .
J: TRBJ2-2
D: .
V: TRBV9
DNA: TGTGCCAGCAGCGTCTCCGGGTCGAACACCGGGGAGCTGTTTTTT
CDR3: CASSVSGSNTGELFF

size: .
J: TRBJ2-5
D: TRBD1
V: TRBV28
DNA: TGTGCCAGCAGAACAGGGGACCAAGAGACCCAGTACTTC
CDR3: CASRTGDQETQYF

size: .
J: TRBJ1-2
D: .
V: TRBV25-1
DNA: TGTGCCAGCAGTGCCCCAGGGCGGAATGGCTACACCTTC
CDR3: CASSAPGRNGYTF

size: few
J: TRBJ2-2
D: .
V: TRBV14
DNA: TGTGCCAGCAGCCAAGTTATTCCGGGAGTAAACACGAACACCGGGGAGCTGTTTTTT
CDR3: CASSQVIPGVNTNTGELFF

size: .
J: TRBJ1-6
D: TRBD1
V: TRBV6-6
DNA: TGTGCCAGCAAAAGCCGGGACAGGGGGGATTCACCCCTCCACTTT
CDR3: CASKSRDRGDSPLHF

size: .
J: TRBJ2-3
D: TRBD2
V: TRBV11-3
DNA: TGTGCCAGCAGCTTAGGAGCTAGCGGGACGGTAGATACGCAGTATTTT
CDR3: CASSLGASGTVDTQYF

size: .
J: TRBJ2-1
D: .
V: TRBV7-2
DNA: TGTGCCAGCAGCTTAGGGACTCCCGAGTATGAGCAGTTCTTC
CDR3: CASSLGTPEYEQFF

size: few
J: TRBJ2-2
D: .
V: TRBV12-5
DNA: TGTGCTAGTTTGGGGCACTTCGACACCGGGGAGCTGTTTTTT
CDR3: CASLGHFDTGELFF

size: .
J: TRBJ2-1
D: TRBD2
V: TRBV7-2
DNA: TGTGCCAGCAGCTATGGTAGCGGGAGCTACAATGAGCAGTTCTTC
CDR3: CASSYGSGSYNEQFF

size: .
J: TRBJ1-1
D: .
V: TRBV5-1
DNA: TGCGCCAGCAGCTTCCGGGGATATAACACTGAAGCTTTCTTT
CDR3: CASSFRGYNTEAFF

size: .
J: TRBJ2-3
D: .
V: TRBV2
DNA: TGTGCCAGCAGGGAGGATATGAATACGCAGTATTTT
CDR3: CASREDMNTQYF

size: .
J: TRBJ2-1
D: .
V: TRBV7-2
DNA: TGTGCCAGCAGCTTATACGCCGTCGGGAGTCCTGACAATGAGCAGTTCTTC
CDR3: CASSLYAVGSPDNEQFF

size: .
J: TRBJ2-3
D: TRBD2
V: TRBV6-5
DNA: TGTGCCAGCAGTTACGAGCGGGGGGGTACGCAGTATTTT
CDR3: CASSYERGGTQYF

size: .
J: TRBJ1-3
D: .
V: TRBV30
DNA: TGTGCCTGGAGTCCCGACAGGAACTCTGGAAACACCATATATTTT
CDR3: CAWSPDRNSGNTIYF

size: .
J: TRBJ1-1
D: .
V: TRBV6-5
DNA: TGTGCCAGCAGTTACCGGATCGGGGTCACTGAAGCTTTCTTT
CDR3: CASSYRIGVTEAFF

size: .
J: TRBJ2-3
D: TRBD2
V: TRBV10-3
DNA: TGTGCCATCAGCCTCCTGGGGGCGGGAGGGCCAGATACGCAGTATTTT
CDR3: CAISLLGAGGPDTQYF

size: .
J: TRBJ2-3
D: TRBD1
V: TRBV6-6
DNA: TGTGCCAGCAGCCCTTACAGGGGGTGGTCAGATACGCAGTATTTT
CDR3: CASSPYRGWSDTQYF